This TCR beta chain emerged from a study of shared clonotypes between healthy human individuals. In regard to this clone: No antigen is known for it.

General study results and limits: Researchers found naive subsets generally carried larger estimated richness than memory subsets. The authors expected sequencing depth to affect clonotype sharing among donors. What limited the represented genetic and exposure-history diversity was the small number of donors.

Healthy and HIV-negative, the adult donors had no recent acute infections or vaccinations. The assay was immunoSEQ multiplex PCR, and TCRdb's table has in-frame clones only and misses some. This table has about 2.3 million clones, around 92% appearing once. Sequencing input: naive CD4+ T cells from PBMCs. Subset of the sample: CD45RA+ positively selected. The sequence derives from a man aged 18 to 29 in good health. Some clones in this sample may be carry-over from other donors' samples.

In DNA, the CDR3 is TGTGCCAGCTCACCGCCAGATCTTTACGAGCAGTACTTC. It is translated as CASSPPDLYEQYF. The rearrangement uses TRBV18 and TRBJ2-7; D gene unclear. V lost 3 bases and J lost 4, with 10 bases in between. The CDR3 extends over 13 amino acids. Germline V lookup: CDR1 KGHSH, CDR2 LQKENI. The entire variable domain, with the rest obtained from reference TRBV18 and TRBJ2-7, is as follows: NAGVMQNPRHLVRRRGQEARLRCSPMKGHSHVYWYRQLPEEGLKFMVYLQKENIIDESGMPKERFSAEFPKEGPSILRIQQVVRGDSAAYFCASSPPDLYEQYFGPGTRLTVT.